The 27 T cell receptor beta chains listed next were all sequenced from one sample in a study of blood T cell repertoires in COVID-19. The assay was immunoSEQ multiplex PCR, and TCRdb's table has in-frame clones only and misses some. The table records about 200,000 clones, more than 80% of them present only once. The sequenced material came from PBMCs or T cells enriched from blood (not recorded which). All receptors come from a woman aged 18-35 years who had recovered from COVID-19.

This clone was found once. The chain couples TRBV19 to TRBJ1-2, with TRBD1 matching 9 bases. The CDR3 has 13 residues. After removal of 7 bases from V and 7 bases from J, the junction contained 7 bases not matched to a gene. Germline V CDR1 and CDR2: LNHDA, SQIVND (reference sequence). This CDR3 is CASTDRGMSGYTF. The CDR3 nucleotides are TGTGCCAGTACCGACAGGGGGATGAGTGGCTACACCTTC. Combining the CDR3 with reference TRBV19 and TRBJ1-2 gives the whole variable domain DGGITQSPKYLFRKEGQNVTLSCEQNLNHDAMYWYRQDPGQGLRLIYYSQIVNDFQKGDIAEGYSVSREKKESFPLTVTSAQKNPTAFYLCASTDRGMSGYTFGSGTRLTVV.

This clone was seen a few times. This CDR3 is CASSPGQSGNEKLFF. The CDR3 nucleotides read TGTGCCAGCAGCCCAGGACAGTCGGGGAATGAAAAACTGTTTTTT. The chain uses TRBV7-2 and TRBJ1-4; tentative D call: TRBD1 (6 bases). V was shortened by 5 bases and J by 5 bases, with 15 bases between the two germline ends. Germline-derived CDR1 and CDR2 are SGHTA and FQGNSA. The CDR3 runs 15 residues. Using reference TRBV7-2 and TRBJ1-4 for the parts outside the CDR3, the full variable domain is GAGVSQSPSNKVTEKGKDVELRCDPISGHTALYWYRQSLGQGLEFLIYFQGNSAPDKSGLPSDRFSAERTGGSVSTLTIQRTQQEDSAVYLCASSPGQSGNEKLFFGSGTQLSVL.

The rearrangement joins TRBV5-5 to TRBJ1-5; no reliable D call. The CDR3 length is 15 residues. V gave up 2 bases and J gave up 3 bases, with 12 bases separating them. Germline V gene lookup returns CDR1 SGHKS and CDR2 YYEKEE (reference sequence). The chain's CDR3 is CASSFGPEINQPQHF. Written as DNA, the CDR3 is TGTGCCAGCAGCTTTGGCCCAGAAATCAATCAGCCCCAGCATTTT.

The gene calls are TRBV28 and TRBJ2-7; tentatively, D is TRBD2 (6 bases). The V end lost 6 bases, the J end lost 3 bases, and 12 bases lay between the germline ends. The CDR3 has 13 residues. From germline, CDR1 is MDHEN and CDR2 SYDVKM. CDR3 bases: TGTGCCAGCAGGCGGGGCTTTAGCTACGAGCAGTACTTC. It codes for CASRRGFSYEQYF. Using reference TRBV28 and TRBJ2-7 for the parts outside the CDR3, the full variable domain is DVKVTQSSRYLVKRTGEKVFLECVQDMDHENMFWYRQDPGLGLRLIYFSYDVKMKEKGDIPEGYSVSREKKERFSLILESASTNQTSMYLCASRRGFSYEQYFGPGTRLTVT.

The V and J genes are TRBV13 and TRBJ1-1; tentative D call: TRBD1 (5 bases). This CDR3 comprises 13 residues. CDR1 is PRHDT and CDR2 is FYEKMQ in the germline V gene (reference sequence). V was clipped by 3 bases and J by 1 base, with 6 bases between them. The CDR3 DNA is TGTGCCAGCAGCTTCCAGGGGAACACTGAAGCTTTCTTT. This gives the protein CASSFQGNTEAFF.

This clone was seen a single time. The chain links TRBV6-1 to TRBJ1-2; the match to TRBD1 covers 9 bases. V trimming: 1 base; J trimming: 7 bases; junction bases outside the gene matches: 10. The length of the CDR3 is 16 residues. Germline values: CDR1 MNHNS, CDR2 SASEGT. CDR3 protein: CASSEGREGQGRGYTF. As DNA, the CDR3 is TGTGCCAGCAGTGAAGGGAGAGAGGGACAGGGACGTGGCTACACCTTC.

The chain has TRBV1 and TRBJ2-7; the table's D call, TRBD2, has no DNA check behind it. TRBV1 is a pseudogene segment. The CDR3 is made up of 14 amino acids. The CDR3 loop is CTSSHLSGKYEQYF. As DNA, the CDR3 is TGCACCAGCAGCCACCTCTCGGGGAAATACGAGCAGTACTTC.

The chain combines TRBV27 with TRBJ1-5, with TRBD1 matching 7 bases. The CDR3 extends over 15 amino acids. Germline CDR1 is MNHEY and CDR2 is SMNVEV (reference sequence). The trim removed 6 bases at V and 2 bases at J, leaving 7 bases unmatched. The CDR3 here is CASRTTGWGNQPQHF. CDR3 bases: TGTGCCAGCAGAACGACAGGGTGGGGCAATCAGCCCCAGCATTTT.

This clone was counted once. The rearrangement uses TRBV5-1 and TRBJ2-7; D unclear. The CDR3 sequence is 15 residues long. V was clipped by 0 bases and J by 3 bases, with 13 bases between them. Looked up from germline, CDR1 is SGHRS and CDR2 is YFSETQ. In DNA, the CDR3 is TGCGCCAGCAGCTTGGCCTTCCAGGTCGGCTACGAGCAGTACTTC. This codes for CASSLAFQVGYEQYF.

The V and J genes are TRBV2 and TRBJ2-1; D may be TRBD2 (5 bases). Germline V gene sequence: CDR1 SNHLY, CDR2 FYNNEI. V was pared by 8 bases and J by 6 bases, with 8 bases between. The CDR3 runs to 11 residues. The CDR3 DNA sequence: TGTGCCAGCGGCGGGCTCAATGAGCAGTTCTTC. Translation: CASGGLNEQFF.

The chain recombines TRBV28 with TRBJ1-2, with 7 bases matching TRBD1. The germline V gene has CDR1 MDHEN and CDR2 SYDVKM. The CDR3 extends over 13 amino acids. V gave up 2 bases and J gave up 3 bases; unmatched junction bases: 0. The CDR3 loop reads CASSLDRDYGYTF. The CDR3 DNA reads as TGTGCCAGCAGTTTAGACAGGGACTATGGCTACACCTTC.

This chain uses TRBV30 with TRBJ1-3; D remains unclear. Trimming shortened V by 0 bases and J by 4 bases, and 7 bases separated the two germline ends. From germline, CDR1 is GTSNPN and CDR2 SVGIG (reference sequence). This CDR3 region has 13 residues. The CDR3, as DNA: TGTGCCTGGAGTGTCAGGTTCGGAAACACCATATATTTT. Its translation is CAWSVRFGNTIYF.

The CDR3 DNA reads TGTGCCAGCAGCGCTACAGGGGGAAAACTGTTTTTT. Translated, it gives CASSATGGKLFF. The chain is built from TRBV9 and TRBJ1-4; 8 bases line up with TRBD1. J lost 10 bases, V lost 3 bases, and 2 bases had no gene match. Germline CDR1 and CDR2: SGDLS and YYNGEE. CDR3 length: 12 residues.

This chain uses TRBV19 with TRBJ1-6; D is uncertain. Germline lookup yields CDR1 LNHDA and CDR2 SQIVND (reference sequence). This CDR3 is built from 18 residues. V was pared by 3 bases and J by 0 bases, with 15 bases between. The CDR3 is CASSIPPDSSSYNSPLHF. DNA for the CDR3: TGTGCCAGTAGTATTCCCCCGGACTCGAGCTCCTATAATTCACCCCTCCACTTT.

V gene TRBV19 combines with J gene TRBJ2-1, with 7 bases fitting TRBD1. The CDR3 consists of 15 residues. Per the germline V gene, CDR1 is LNHDA and CDR2 is SQIVND (reference sequence). The trim removed 6 bases at V and 6 bases at J, leaving 11 bases unmatched. CDR3 protein: CASSRSGQPINEQFF. CDR3 in DNA: TGTGCCAGTAGCCGATCGGGACAGCCGATCAATGAGCAGTTCTTC.

The rearrangement joins TRBV5-5 to TRBJ2-7; 8 nucleotides match TRBD1. This CDR3 is built from 14 residues. Germline CDR1 is SGHKS and CDR2 is YYEKEE (reference sequence). J lost 3 bases, V lost 4 bases, and 6 bases had no gene match. The CDR3 nucleotides read TGTGCCAGCAGCCCGGAAGACAGGGGCTACGAGCAGTACTTC. This translates into CASSPEDRGYEQYF.

The chain is built from TRBV12-3 or TRBV12-4 and TRBJ2-7; the match to TRBD1 covers 8 bases. After removal of 6 bases from V and 7 bases from J, the junction contained 8 bases not matched to a gene. The CDR3 is 13 amino acids. The CDR3, as DNA: TGTGCCAGCAGGGAGCAGGGGGCCGGGGAGCAGTACTTC. Translated, it gives CASREQGAGEQYF.

This rearrangement joins TRBV6-2 or TRBV6-3 to TRBJ2-7; the D is unclear. The CDR3 contains 11 residues. Trimming pared 4 bases from V and 3 bases from J, leaving 4 bases between. The germline V gene encodes CDR1 MNHEY and CDR2 SVGEGT. Here the CDR3 reads CASSFRYEQYF. Written as DNA, the CDR3 is TGTGCCAGCAGTTTCCGCTACGAGCAGTACTTC.

The chain uses TRBV28 and TRBJ1-1, with D tentatively TRBD1 (6 bases). V was clipped by 6 bases and J by 1 base, with 18 bases between them. Germline lookup yields CDR1 MDHEN and CDR2 SYDVKM. The CDR3 extends over 16 amino acids. DNA of the CDR3: TGTGCCAGCAGCACCACAGGGTTAACGACGAACACTGAAGCTTTCTTT. Its protein product is CASSTTGLTTNTEAFF.

The CDR3 sequence is CASSKDGGPTDTQYF. The CDR3 coding sequence is TGTGCCAGCAGCAAGGACGGGGGGCCCACAGATACGCAGTATTTT. The J gene is TRBJ2-3, the V gene TRBV7-9, with D perhaps matching TRBD2 (7 bases). This CDR3 has 15 residues. The germline V and J ends were trimmed by 5 bases and 2 bases, with 14 bases remaining between them. Germline V lookup: CDR1 SEHNR, CDR2 FQNEAQ (reference sequence).

The gene calls are TRBV7-3 and TRBJ2-5, with D unresolved. Trimming removed 0 bases at V and 0 bases at J, with 2 bases between. The CDR3 consists of 13 residues. In germline, CDR1 is SGHTA, CDR2 FQGTGA. The CDR3 DNA reads TGTGCCAGCAGCTTAACTAACCAAGAGACCCAGTACTTC. As protein: CASSLTNQETQYF. Filled out from reference TRBV7-3 and TRBJ2-5, the complete variable domain reads GAGVSQTPSNKVTEKGKYVELRCDPISGHTALYWYRQSLGQGPEFLIYFQGTGAADDSGLPNDRFFAVRPEGSVSTLKIQRTERGDSAVYLCASSLTNQETQYFGPGTRLLVL.

The chain carries TRBV5-1 and TRBJ2-1, with D tentatively TRBD1 (5 bases). CDR3 length: 17 amino acids. The germline V gene has CDR1 SGHRS and CDR2 YFSETQ. The ends were cut back, 2 bases at V and 1 base at J, with 16 bases in the middle. Here the CDR3 reads CASSLFQGSHSYNEQFF. Written as DNA, the CDR3 is TGCGCCAGCAGCTTATTTCAGGGAAGTCATTCCTACAATGAGCAGTTCTTC.

This clone was observed once. V usage is TRBV4-2 and J usage is TRBJ1-2, with TRBD1 identical over 8 bases. This CDR3 is 14 amino acids long. V dropped 2 bases and J dropped 2; count of bases not matched to a gene: 1. Germline CDR1 reads LGHNA; CDR2 reads YNFKEQ. The CDR3 loop is CASSQRTGNYGYTF. CDR3 nucleotide sequence: TGTGCCAGCAGCCAACGGACAGGGAACTATGGCTACACCTTC.

This sequence joins TRBV5-1 and TRBJ2-7; tentatively, D is TRBD1 (6 bases). The germline gives CDR1 SGHRS, CDR2 YFSETQ. V lost 4 bases and J lost 2, with 10 bases in between. The CDR3 extends over 13 amino acids. CDR3 DNA sequence: TGCGCCAGCAGCGACAGGAGAGCCTACGAGCAGTACTTC. Amino acid sequence: CASSDRRAYEQYF.

V usage is TRBV12-3 or TRBV12-4 and J usage is TRBJ2-1; D not certain. This CDR3 has 12 amino acids. V dropped 4 bases and J dropped 7 bases, with 8 bases sitting between them. The chain's CDR3 is CASSSAGNEQFF. As DNA, the CDR3 is TGTGCCAGCAGTTCCGCAGGTAATGAGCAGTTCTTC.

This chain connects TRBV14 to TRBJ1-6; 7 bases line up with TRBD1. J gave up 4 bases and V 3 bases, and 3 bases lay outside the gene matches. CDR1 SGHDN and CDR2 FVKESK come from the germline V gene. This CDR3 spans 15 amino acids. CDR3 nucleotides: TGTGCCAGCAGCCAGTCAGGGGGATATAATTCACCCCTCCACTTT. Amino acid sequence: CASSQSGGYNSPLHF.

The V gene is TRBV2, the J gene TRBJ2-1, with D possibly being TRBD1 (5 bases). The CDR3 has 12 residues. V was cut by 4 bases and J by 7 bases, with 8 bases left in between. The germline V gene has CDR1 SNHLY and CDR2 FYNNEI. The CDR3 nucleotides are TGTGCCAGCAGTGCAGGGCTTAATGAGCAGTTCTTC. The encoded protein is CASSAGLNEQFF.